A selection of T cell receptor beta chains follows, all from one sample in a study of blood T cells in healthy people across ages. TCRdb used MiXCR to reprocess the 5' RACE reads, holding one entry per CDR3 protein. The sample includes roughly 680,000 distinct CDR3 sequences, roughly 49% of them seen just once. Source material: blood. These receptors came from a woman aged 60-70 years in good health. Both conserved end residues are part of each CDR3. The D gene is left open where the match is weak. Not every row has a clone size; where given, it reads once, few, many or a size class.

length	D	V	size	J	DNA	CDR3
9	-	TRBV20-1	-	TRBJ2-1	TGCAGTCCGGGGGCTGAGCAGTTCTTC	CSPGAEQFF
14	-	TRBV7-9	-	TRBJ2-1	TGTGCCAGCAGCCGGCAGGGATGGGTCGAGGAGCAGTTCTTC	CASSRQGWVEEQFF
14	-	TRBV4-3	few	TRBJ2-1	TGCGCCAGCAGCCGCGACAGGTCCTACAATGAGCAGTTCTTC	CASSRDRSYNEQFF
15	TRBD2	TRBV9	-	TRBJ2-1	TGTGCCAGCAGCTATCAGCGGGGGGGCTACAATGAGCAGTTCTTC	CASSYQRGGYNEQFF
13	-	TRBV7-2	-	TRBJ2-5	TGTGCCAGCAGCTTACAGAGGTTGGAGACCCAGTACTTC	CASSLQRLETQYF
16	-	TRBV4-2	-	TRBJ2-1	TGTGCCAGCAGCCGGGGCTCCATACTTACTTACAATGAGCAGTTCTTC	CASSRGSILTYNEQFF
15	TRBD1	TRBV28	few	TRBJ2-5	TGTGCCAGCAGTTCCTACAGGGGGCTTGAGGAGACCCAGTACTTC	CASSSYRGLEETQYF
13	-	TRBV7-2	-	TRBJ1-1	TGTGCCAGCAGCCTACGACAGCAAGGAGAAGCTTTCTTT	CASSLRQQGEAFF
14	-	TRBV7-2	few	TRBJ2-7	TGTGCCAGCAGCTTAGACGGTGCAGCCTCTAGACAGTACTTC	CASSLDGAASRQYF
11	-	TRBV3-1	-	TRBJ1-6	TGTGCCAGCAACCAAAATTCACCCCTCCACTTT	CASNQNSPLHF
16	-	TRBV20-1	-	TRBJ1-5	TGCAGTGCTAGAGATGTGACTCGGACAAGCGCGGGGCCCCAGCATTTT	CSARDVTRTSAGPQHF
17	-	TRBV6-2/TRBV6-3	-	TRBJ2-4	TGTGCCAGCAGTTACTCGATGACACCCGGGAGTGCTAACATTCAGTACTTC	CASSYSMTPGSANIQYF
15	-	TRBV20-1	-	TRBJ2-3	TGCAGTGCTAGGGACCTACTAGCTAGCACAGATACGCAGTATTTT	CSARDLLASTDTQYF
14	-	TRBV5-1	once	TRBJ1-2	TGCGCCAGCAGCTTAGGCGGGACTGTCTATGGCTACACCTTC	CASSLGGTVYGYTF
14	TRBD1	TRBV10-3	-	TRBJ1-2	TGTGCCATCAGTGTTGGGGGACAGAACTATGGCTACACCTTC	CAISVGGQNYGYTF
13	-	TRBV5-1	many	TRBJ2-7	TGCGCCAGCAGCTTGGGGACCACCTACGAGCAGTACTTC	CASSLGTTYEQYF
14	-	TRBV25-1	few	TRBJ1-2	TGTGCCAGCAGTGAATACGGGACATCCTATGGCTACACCTTC	CASSEYGTSYGYTF
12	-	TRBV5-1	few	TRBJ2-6	TGCGCCAGCAGCTTGACAGGGAACGTCCTGACTTTC	CASSLTGNVLTF
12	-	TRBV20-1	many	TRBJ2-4	TGCAGTGCTAAGCGCCAGGGAAACATTCAGTACTTC	CSAKRQGNIQYF
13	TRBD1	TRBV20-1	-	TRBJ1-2	TGCAGTGCTCTACAGGGGGACAACTATGGCTACACCTTC	CSALQGDNYGYTF
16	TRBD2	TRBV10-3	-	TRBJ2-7	TGTGCCATCAGTGAGGCTGGCGGGAGTTTCTACAATGAGCAGTACTTC	CAISEAGGSFYNEQYF
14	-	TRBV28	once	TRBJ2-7	TGTGCCAGCAGGCGGGATTGGGGCTCCTACGAGCAGTACTTC	CASRRDWGSYEQYF
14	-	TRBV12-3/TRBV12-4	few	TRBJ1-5	TGTGCCAGCACCATCGGACAGTTAAATCAGCCCCAGCATTTT	CASTIGQLNQPQHF
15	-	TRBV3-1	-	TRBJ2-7	TGTGCCAGCAGCCAGGGGACGGTAGCCTACAATGAGCAGTACTTC	CASSQGTVAYNEQYF
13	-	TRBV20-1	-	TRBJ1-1	TGCAGTGCCCCGGGTCCACAGGGTTGGTTGGCTTTCTTT	CSAPGPQGWLAFF
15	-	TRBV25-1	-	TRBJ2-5	TGTGCCAGCAGTGGCCTGGACGCGGCCAAGGAGACCCAGTACTTC	CASSGLDAAKETQYF
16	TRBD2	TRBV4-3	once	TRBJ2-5	TGCGCCAGCAGCCGTCTAGCGGGAGGGCCTTTTAATGAGCAGTACTTC	CASSRLAGGPFNEQYF
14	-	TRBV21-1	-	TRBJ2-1	TGTGCCAGCTTACCAGGGACGATGAACAATGAGCAGTTCTTC	CASLPGTMNNEQFF
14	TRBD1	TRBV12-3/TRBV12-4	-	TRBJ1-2	TGTGCCAGCAGATCGACAGGGAGCCTCTATGGCTACACCTTC	CASRSTGSLYGYTF
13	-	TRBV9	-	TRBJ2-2	TGTGCCAGCAGCGTTGTTTCATCCGGGGAGCTGTTTTTT	CASSVVSSGELFF
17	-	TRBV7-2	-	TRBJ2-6	TGTGCCAGCAGCTTAGCGGGAGGAACCTCTGGGGCCAACGTCCTGACTTTC	CASSLAGGTSGANVLTF
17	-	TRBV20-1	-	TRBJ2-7	TGCAGTGCTAGACCCCTTGGATTCTACCGCTCCTACAATGAGCAGTACTTC	CSARPLGFYRSYNEQYF
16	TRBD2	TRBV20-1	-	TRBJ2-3	TGCAGTGCTAGAGATCTCGGGAGGGCCGATGGAGATACGCAGTATTTT	CSARDLGRADGDTQYF
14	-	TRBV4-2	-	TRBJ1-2	TGTGCCAGCAGCCAAGATTATAGGCCTGATGGCTACACCTTC	CASSQDYRPDGYTF
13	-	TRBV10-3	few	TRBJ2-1	TGTGCCATCAGTGATGAGAGTTCGACTGAGCAGTTCTTC	CAISDESSTEQFF
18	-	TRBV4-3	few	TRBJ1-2	TGCGCCAGCAGCCAAGATAGGGCAGGGAGCATACTACGCTATGGCTACACCTTC	CASSQDRAGSILRYGYTF
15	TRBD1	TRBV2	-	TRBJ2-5	TGTGCCAGCAAACCCCGGACAGGGGGAGGAGAGACCCAGTACTTC	CASKPRTGGGETQYF
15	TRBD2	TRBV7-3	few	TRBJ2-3	TGTGCCAGCAGCAGGCTAGCGGGAGGTTTAGATACGCAGTATTTT	CASSRLAGGLDTQYF
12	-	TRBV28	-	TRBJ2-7	TGTGCCAGCAGCGACGTAACCTACGAGCAGTACTTC	CASSDVTYEQYF
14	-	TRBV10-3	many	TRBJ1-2	TGTGCCATCAGTGAGTCCGACAGGCCGTATGGCTACACCTTC	CAISESDRPYGYTF
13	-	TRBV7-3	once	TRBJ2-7	TGTGCCAGCAGTCCGACAGGATCGGGGGAGCAGTACTTC	CASSPTGSGEQYF
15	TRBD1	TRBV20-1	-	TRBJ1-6	TGCAGTGCTAGCGGCAGGGGGACTCATAATTCACCCCTCCACTTT	CSASGRGTHNSPLHF
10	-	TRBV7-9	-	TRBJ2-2	TGTGCCCCGAACGGCGGGGAGCTGTTTTTT	CAPNGGELFF
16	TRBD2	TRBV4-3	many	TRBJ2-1	TGCGCCAGCAGCCAAGAAGGTAGCGGGATTCCCCATGAGCAGTTCTTC	CASSQEGSGIPHEQFF
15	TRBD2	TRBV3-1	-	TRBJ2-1	TGTGCCAGCAGCCGAGCGGGAGATCAATACAATGAGCAGTTCTTC	CASSRAGDQYNEQFF